This is a list of T cell receptor beta chains from one sample in a study of radiotherapy plus CTLA-4 blockade in lung cancer. Using immunoSEQ multiplex PCR, the repertoire was profiled, and TCRdb retains in-frame clones only, with some absent. The data hold about 48,000 clones, with 70% to 90% observed a single time. Sample: peripheral blood, taken from a patient treated with radiotherapy plus ipilimumab. These receptors were collected from a human donor with non-small cell lung cancer that progressed on radiotherapy plus ipilimumab. Some clones in this sample may be carry-over from other donors' samples. The CDR3 runs from the conserved cysteine through the conserved F or W. D genes are given only for firm matches. Size is omitted from some rows. Given values are once, few, many or a class for expanded clones.

clone_size,d_call,v_call,j_call,cdr3_nt,cdr3_aa
-,TRBD1,TRBV5-6,TRBJ1-1,TGTGCCAGCAGCTTGGTCCAGGGGGCGCGGACTGAAGCTTTCTTT,CASSLVQGARTEAFF
-,TRBD2,TRBV2,TRBJ2-7,TGTGCCAGCAGCCTCACAGGACTAGCGGTCCTGTACGAGCAGTACTTC,CASSLTGLAVLYEQYF
-,TRBD2,TRBV19,TRBJ2-3,TGTGCCAGTAGTAGCCGGGCTAGCGGGAGAACAGATACGCAGTATTTT,CASSSRASGRTDTQYF
-,TRBD1,TRBV14,TRBJ1-2,TGTGCCAGCAGCCAAAGACAGGGGGATAACTATGGCTACACCTTC,CASSQRQGDNYGYTF
-,TRBD2,TRBV6-5,TRBJ2-1,TGTGCCAGCAGTTACTCGACTAGCGGGGGATACAATGAGCAGTTCTTC,CASSYSTSGGYNEQFF
-,-,TRBV2,TRBJ1-6,TGTGCCAGCTCCGAAAGGGGTGCAAAATCACCCCTCCACTTT,CASSERGAKSPLHF
-,TRBD2,TRBV10-3,TRBJ2-7,TGTGCCATCACCCGGGGGGGATCCTACGAGCAGTACTTC,CAITRGGSYEQYF
-,-,TRBV25-1,TRBJ2-1,TGTGCCAGCAGTGAACGAGTTGGGAGCTCCTACAATGAGCAGTTCTTC,CASSERVGSSYNEQFF
-,-,TRBV19,TRBJ2-1,TGTGCCAGTAGTGTTACAGGTAGCTCCTACAATGAGCAGTTCTTC,CASSVTGSSYNEQFF
once,TRBD1,TRBV29-1,TRBJ2-2,TGCAGCGCTAGGGGACAGGGGGGGAACACCGGGGAGCTGTTTTTT,CSARGQGGNTGELFF
-,-,TRBV5-1,TRBJ1-4,TGCGCCAGCAGCTTGGGGTACAGAGGGGAAAAACTGTTTTTT,CASSLGYRGEKLFF
-,-,TRBV10-3,TRBJ1-5,TGTGCCATCAGTGAGGGGGCAGGGAATCAGCCCCAGCATTTT,CAISEGAGNQPQHF
-,-,TRBV5-1,TRBJ1-1,TGCGCCAGCAGCTTGGTTGGACAAAACACTGAAGCTTTCTTT,CASSLVGQNTEAFF
-,-,TRBV7-8,TRBJ2-2,TGTGCCAGCAGCTTCAGGGGCCGGGAGCTGTTTTTT,CASSFRGRELFF
-,-,TRBV30,TRBJ2-2,TGTGCCTGGTCCCCTAGCGGGGAGCTGTTTTTT,CAWSPSGELFF
-,-,TRBV4-3,TRBJ1-2,TGCGCCAGCAGCCAAGTGAGGCAGGGCCGCCTTGGCTACACCTTC,CASSQVRQGRLGYTF
-,-,TRBV27,TRBJ2-7,TGTGCCAGCAGTTTATCGTTCAGAAACTACGAGCAGTACTTC,CASSLSFRNYEQYF
-,-,TRBV5-1,TRBJ2-7,TGCGCCAGCAGCTTGGGATCAGGTCTTAGCTACGAGCAGTACTTC,CASSLGSGLSYEQYF
-,-,TRBV19,TRBJ1-1,TGTGCCAGTAGTCCCTCGGGCGGGGTATGGGGTGAAGCTTTCTTT,CASSPSGGVWGEAFF
few,TRBD1,TRBV5-1,TRBJ1-1,TGCGCCAGCAGCTTGGGTCTAAGACAGGGGAACACTGAAGCTTTCTTT,CASSLGLRQGNTEAFF
-,TRBD2,TRBV11-3,TRBJ2-1,TGTGCCAGCAGTACCCCGGGACTAGCGGGAGGGAAACAGTTCTTC,CASSTPGLAGGKQFF
-,TRBD2,TRBV18,TRBJ2-1,TGTGCCAGCTCACCTCCGGGACTAGCGCTTGGTGGTGAGCAGTTCTTC,CASSPPGLALGGEQFF
medium-sized,-,TRBV4-2,TRBJ2-1,TGTGCCAGCAGCCGGCAGATAACCTACAATGAGCAGTTCTTC,CASSRQITYNEQFF
-,TRBD2,TRBV7-9,TRBJ2-2,TGTGCCAGCGTGAGGACTAGCGGGAGAGGAGGCACCGGGGAGCTGTTTTTT,CASVRTSGRGGTGELFF
-,TRBD1,TRBV5-1,TRBJ2-1,TGCGCCAGCAGCCCACGGACAGGAGACAATGAGCAGTTCTTC,CASSPRTGDNEQFF
-,TRBD2,TRBV19,TRBJ2-1,TGTGCCAGTAGTATAGATCGATCACTAGCGGGAGCAATCCTCAATGAGCAGTTCTTC,CASSIDRSLAGAILNEQFF
few,TRBD2,TRBV7-9,TRBJ2-3,TGTGCCAGCAGCTTATTTGCGGGGGGCAGAGATACGCAGTATTTT,CASSLFAGGRDTQYF
-,TRBD2,TRBV19,TRBJ2-3,TGTGCCAGTACGCTGGGACTAGCTAGCACAGATACGCAGTATTTT,CASTLGLASTDTQYF
-,-,TRBV2,TRBJ1-5,TGTGCCAGCAGGTGGGAGAGGGATCAGCCCCAGCATTTT,CASRWERDQPQHF
few,TRBD1,TRBV5-6,TRBJ1-1,TGTGCCAGCAGCTTAACAGGGGGCGAACGTGCTGAAGCTTTCTTT,CASSLTGGERAEAFF
-,TRBD2,TRBV5-1,TRBJ2-1,TGCGCCAGCAGCTTTACGAGCGGGAGCTCCTACAATGAGCAGTTCTTC,CASSFTSGSSYNEQFF
-,TRBD2,TRBV6-4,TRBJ2-1,TGTGCCAGCAGTGGAAGACTAGCGGGAGGGGAGCAGTTCTTC,CASSGRLAGGEQFF
-,TRBD1,TRBV19,TRBJ1-5,TGTGCCAGTAAGCTAAGGGACAGTCATCAGCCCCAGCATTTT,CASKLRDSHQPQHF